The 28 T cell receptor beta chains below were found in one sample sequenced in a study of blood T cell repertoires in COVID-19. Libraries were prepared by immunoSEQ multiplex PCR; TCRdb keeps only in-frame clonotypes and omits some of them. The sample holds about 350,000 clones, 88% seen once. The sample was PBMCs or T cells enriched from blood (not recorded which). The receptors originated from a woman in her twenties or thirties who had been exposed to COVID-19.

V is TRBV10-1 and J is TRBJ2-3; TRBD2 is a possible D gene (5 bases). Germline-derived CDR1 and CDR2 are WNHNN and SYGVQD (reference sequence). V was cut by 0 bases and J by 6 bases, with 22 bases left in between. CDR3 length: 18 amino acids. CDR3 sequence: CASSESHNGASPVDTQYF. The CDR3 DNA is TGCGCCAGCAGTGAGTCGCATAACGGAGCTAGCCCCGTGGATACGCAGTATTTT.

Only one count was recorded for this clone. The chain couples TRBV7-8 to TRBJ1-1; D possibly corresponds to TRBD1 (5 bases). This CDR3 region has 15 residues. In germline, CDR1 is SGHVS, CDR2 FQNEAQ. V was shortened by 0 bases and J by 0 bases, with 8 bases between the two germline ends. Here the CDR3 DNA reads TGTGCCAGCAGCTTAGCGGGACTGATGAACACTGAAGCTTTCTTT. This gives the protein CASSLAGLMNTEAFF.

The chain joins TRBV5-6 to TRBJ1-2; 7 nucleotides align to TRBD1. This CDR3 spans 13 amino acids. V was pared by 0 bases and J by 6 bases, with 2 bases of the junction left unmatched. Per the germline V gene, CDR1 is SGHDT and CDR2 is YYEEEE. The CDR3 nucleotides are TGTGCCAGCAGCTTGGACAGGGGAGATGGCTACACCTTC. Encoded protein: CASSLDRGDGYTF.

This rearrangement joins TRBV18 to TRBJ2-7; D is uncertain. The CDR3 is 14 amino acids. The ends were cut back, 3 bases at V and 3 bases at J, with 12 bases in the middle. Germline CDR1 KGHSH, CDR2 LQKENI. The CDR3 region is CASSPNRENYEQYF. The CDR3 DNA reads as TGTGCCAGCTCACCGAACAGAGAGAACTACGAGCAGTACTTC.

As to this clone: In the same sample, other DNA sequences code for this CDR3. This rearrangement joins TRBV18 to TRBJ1-2, with D tentatively TRBD1 (5 bases). V lost 2 bases to trimming and J lost 4 bases, with 8 bases between them. The CDR3 has 13 amino acids. Germline assignment: CDR1 KGHSH and CDR2 LQKENI. The CDR3 nucleotides are TGTGCCAGCTCACCAGAAGACAGCTATGGCTACACCTTC. Its protein product is CASSPEDSYGYTF.

This clone was seen only once. This chain joins TRBV3-1 (or the pseudogene TRBV3-2) and TRBJ2-7; a weak D match, TRBD2 (6 bases). This CDR3 is built from 15 residues. V gave up 4 bases and J gave up 7 bases, with 20 bases separating them. CDR1 is LGHDT and CDR2 is YNNKEL in the germline V gene (reference sequence). In nucleotides, the CDR3 is TGTGCCAGCAGCCCTCGGGGAAGACGGGGAGGAGAGCAGTACTTC. Protein product: CASSPRGRRGGEQYF.

The rearrangement links TRBV24-1 to TRBJ2-5; 10 nucleotides line up with TRBD2. This CDR3 comprises 13 residues. Germline CDR1 is KGHDR and CDR2 is SFDVKD. The ends lost 9 bases at V and 10 bases at J; junction bases unmatched: 10. CDR3 sequence reads: CATQLAGAPFQYF. The DNA of the CDR3 is TGTGCCACCCAGCTAGCGGGAGCCCCGTTCCAGTACTTC.

The chain uses TRBV24-1 and TRBJ2-6; TRBD2 is a possible D gene (6 bases). CDR1 is KGHDR and CDR2 is SFDVKD in the germline V gene. The CDR3 is 17 residues long. Trimming stripped 1 base from V and 2 bases from J, with 11 bases between. The CDR3 coding sequence is TGTGCCACCAGTGATTTACCCAGCGGGCCTGGGGCCAACGTCCTGACTTTC. It yields the protein CATSDLPSGPGANVLTF.

The chain has TRBV5-8 and TRBJ2-3; 7 bases are a match to TRBD2. The CDR3 contains 17 residues. V shed 0 bases, J shed 1 base, and the junction held 8 bases outside the gene matches. Germline V lookup: CDR1 SGHTS, CDR2 YDEGEE. CDR3 protein: CASSLGSSGPRTDTQYF. The CDR3 coding sequence is TGTGCCAGCAGCTTGGGCTCTAGCGGACCTCGCACAGATACGCAGTATTTT.

The chain employs TRBV19 and TRBJ2-7; TRBD1 aligns across 8 bases. Germline V gene data show CDR1 as LNHDA and CDR2 as SQIVND (reference sequence). CDR3 length: 15 residues. V lost 4 bases to trimming and J lost 5 bases; unmatched junction nucleotides: 10. CDR3 nucleotide sequence: TGTGCCAGTAGTACGACCGGACAGGGAGTACACGAGCAGTACTTC. The encoded protein is CASSTTGQGVHEQYF. Full variable domain (missing parts from reference TRBV19 and TRBJ2-7): DGGITQSPKYLFRKEGQNVTLSCEQNLNHDAMYWYRQDPGQGLRLIYYSQIVNDFQKGDIAEGYSVSREKKESFPLTVTSAQKNPTAFYLCASSTTGQGVHEQYFGPGTRLTVT.

V gene TRBV5-1 combines with J gene TRBJ2-7; 8 nucleotides match TRBD2. This CDR3 comprises 14 residues. V was clipped by 5 bases and J by 6 bases; unmatched bases: 10. The V gene's germline CDR1 is SGHRS and CDR2 YFSETQ. The CDR3 loop is CASRPGGGDSEQYF. The CDR3 region has the DNA TGCGCCAGCAGGCCGGGAGGGGGAGACAGCGAGCAGTACTTC. The whole variable domain, remainder taken from reference TRBV5-1 and TRBJ2-7, is KAGVTQTPRYLIKTRGQQVTLSCSPISGHRSVSWYQQTPGQGLQFLFEYFSETQRNKGNFPGRFSGRQFSNSRSEMNVSTLELGDSALYLCASRPGGGDSEQYFGPGTRLTVT.

The V gene is TRBV7-3, the J gene TRBJ2-1, with 12 bases matching TRBD1. The trim removed 5 bases at V and 7 bases at J, leaving 6 bases unmatched. The germline gives CDR1 SGHTA, CDR2 FQGTGA. This CDR3 region has 15 residues. CDR3 nucleotides: TGTGCCAGCAGCCTGGGACAGGGGGCCTTAAATGAGCAGTTCTTC. Protein: CASSLGQGALNEQFF. The full variable domain, rest sourced from reference TRBV7-3 and TRBJ2-1, is GAGVSQTPSNKVTEKGKYVELRCDPISGHTALYWYRQSLGQGPEFLIYFQGTGAADDSGLPNDRFFAVRPEGSVSTLKIQRTERGDSAVYLCASSLGQGALNEQFFGPGTRLTVL.

The chain combines TRBV5-1 with TRBJ2-3; 12 bases are a match to TRBD2. Germline-derived CDR1 and CDR2 are SGHRS and YFSETQ. The junction had 3 bases not matched to a gene; V was cut back by 4 bases and J by 0 bases. The CDR3 runs to 16 residues. The CDR3 protein is CASSIGTSGSTDTQYF. Written as DNA, the CDR3 is TGCGCCAGCAGCATTGGGACTAGCGGGAGCACAGATACGCAGTATTTT.

The rearrangement uses TRBV20-1 and TRBJ1-3; no definite D call. The CDR3 sequence is 12 residues long. Germline values: CDR1 DFQATT, CDR2 SNEGSKA (reference sequence). Trimming shortened V by 3 bases and J by 5 bases, and 8 bases separated the two germline ends. Here the CDR3 DNA reads TGCAGTGCTAGTCCCCAGAGAAACACCATATATTTT. Protein sequence: CSASPQRNTIYF.

The CDR3 region has the DNA TGTGCCAGCAGTTACCTAGGCGGGAGCAGTACAGATACGCAGTATTTT. It codes for CASSYLGGSSTDTQYF. The chain is built from TRBV6-5 and TRBJ2-3, with 7 bases lining up with TRBD2. Unmatched junction bases numbered 8, after V lost 2 bases and J lost 3 bases. CDR1 MNHEY and CDR2 SVGAGI come from the germline V gene. The CDR3 runs to 16 residues.

The chain is built from TRBV3-1 (or the pseudogene TRBV3-2) and TRBJ2-5; TRBD2 matches 7 bases. Germline V lookup: CDR1 LGHDT, CDR2 YNNKEL (reference sequence). The J segment lost 5 bases and the V segment lost 3 bases, leaving 3 bases of the junction unmatched. The CDR3 runs to 13 residues. In DNA form, the CDR3 reads TGTGCCAGCAGCCAGGGGGGGAGGGAGACCCAGTACTTC. Translating gives CASSQGGRETQYF.

Here the CDR3 reads CASSWGDSSYEQYF. CDR3 DNA: TGCGCCAGCAGCTGGGGGGACAGCTCCTACGAGCAGTACTTC. The rearrangement links TRBV5-1 to TRBJ2-7; tentatively, D is TRBD1 (7 bases). The CDR3 is made up of 14 amino acids. Trimming stripped 3 bases from V and 0 bases from J, with 10 bases between. From germline, CDR1 is SGHRS and CDR2 YFSETQ.

This clone has just a few counts. The chain couples TRBV19 to TRBJ2-1; D gene ambiguous. V was pared by 4 bases and J by 10 bases, with 11 bases between. Germline loops: CDR1 LNHDA, CDR2 SQIVND (reference sequence). The CDR3 is made up of 12 amino acids. The CDR3 here is CASSTSGSEQFF. The DNA for the CDR3 is TGTGCCAGTAGTACTTCAGGAAGCGAGCAGTTCTTC.

The chain links TRBV13 to TRBJ2-7; 11 nucleotides match TRBD2. Losses at the gene ends were 5 bases for V and 3 bases for J; bases not matched to a gene: 9. CDR1 PRHDT and CDR2 FYEKMQ come from the germline V gene (reference sequence). This CDR3 has 16 residues. CDR3 residues: CASSTNLAGGRYEQYF. CDR3 sequence (DNA): TGTGCCAGCAGCACCAACCTAGCGGGAGGCCGCTACGAGCAGTACTTC.

The chain couples TRBV6-5 to TRBJ2-7; no clear D. V shed 7 bases and J shed 2 bases, with 15 bases lying between them. The CDR3 covers 14 residues. Germline CDR1 MNHEY, CDR2 SVGAGI. CDR3 bases: TGTGCCAGCATGAGCGTACTGGCCCCCTACGAGCAGTACTTC. As protein: CASMSVLAPYEQYF.

V usage is TRBV6-1 and J usage is TRBJ2-5; D may be TRBD1 (6 bases). V lost 3 bases and J lost 3, with 8 bases in between. The CDR3 is 13 residues long. The germline gives CDR1 MNHNS, CDR2 SASEGT. The CDR3 region is CASSDGQKETQYF. The CDR3 DNA reads TGTGCCAGCAGTGATGGACAGAAAGAGACCCAGTACTTC.

The V call is TRBV12-3 or TRBV12-4, the J call TRBJ1-1; D ambiguous. The CDR3 has 13 amino acids. Trimming removed 2 bases at V and 3 bases at J, with 7 bases between. CDR3 nucleotides: TGTGCCAGCAGTTTAAACACAGACACTGAAGCTTTCTTT. Translated: CASSLNTDTEAFF.

This clone was counted a few times. At the DNA level, this CDR3 is encoded by other sequences in the same sample as well. The chain links TRBV6-4 to TRBJ1-1, with TRBD1 as a possible D gene (6 bases). The CDR3 is made up of 13 amino acids. CDR1 and CDR2 from the germline V gene are MRHNA and SNTAGT. Trimming pared 4 bases from V and 1 base from J, leaving 7 bases between. The chain's CDR3 is CASSAGANTEAFF. CDR3 nucleotides: TGTGCCAGCAGTGCAGGGGCGAACACTGAAGCTTTCTTT.

The chain has TRBV11-3 and TRBJ2-3; D possibly corresponds to TRBD2 (5 bases). Looked up from germline, CDR1 is SGHNT and CDR2 is YENEEA. This CDR3 comprises 15 residues. With 5 bases removed from V and 2 bases from J, the gap between germline ends came to 14 bases. As DNA, the CDR3 is TGTGCCAGCAGCGTCTATCCGGGATCCACAGATACGCAGTATTTT. Amino acid sequence: CASSVYPGSTDTQYF.

The rearrangement uses TRBV7-9 and TRBJ2-1; 9 bases agree with TRBD1. The CDR3 has 14 residues. In germline, CDR1 is SEHNR, CDR2 FQNEAQ (reference sequence). The CDR3 DNA reads as TGTGCGTTGACAGGGGGGAGCTCCTACAATGAGCAGTTCTTC. Protein sequence: CALTGGSSYNEQFF.

The count of this clone is one. This chain links TRBV2 with TRBJ2-7, with 7 bases matching TRBD2. The germline V gene has CDR1 SNHLY and CDR2 FYNNEI. V dropped 2 bases and J dropped 0; count of bases not matched to a gene: 4. CDR3 length: 15 residues. The DNA of the CDR3 is TGTGCCAGCAGTGAAATGCGGGACTACTCCTACGAGCAGTACTTC. Translated, it gives CASSEMRDYSYEQYF.

J is TRBJ2-1 and V is TRBV20-1, with a possible D match to TRBD2 (6 bases). V was clipped by 3 bases and J by 9 bases, with 12 bases between them. The germline CDR1 and CDR2 sequences are DFQATT and SNEGSKA (reference sequence). The CDR3 is made up of 12 amino acids. The CDR3 spells CSASFGSSEQFF. CDR3 nucleotide sequence: TGCAGTGCTAGTTTCGGGAGCAGTGAGCAGTTCTTC.

The chain uses TRBV28 and TRBJ1-2; D might be TRBD1 (5 bases). V was shortened by 1 base and J by 8 bases, with 11 bases between the two germline ends. CDR3 size: 13 residues. The V gene's germline CDR1 is MDHEN and CDR2 SYDVKM. CDR3 DNA: TGTGCCAGCAGTTTATTGGCGGGGGACGGCTACACCTTC. Translating gives CASSLLAGDGYTF.